The entry below describes one TCR beta chain. What it binds is not known. This may be a read error: a much more frequent sequence differs by one nucleotide. This specimen belongs to a study of T cells in Graves' hyperthyroidism and ophthalmopathy. Study-level findings and limits: Most clonotypes expanded in the thyroid (above 0.001) were also present in blood.

Amplification of TCR beta CDR3 regions used RNA as the template. RT-PCR in the first round (using the HTBI primer set) targeted the TCR CDR3. TCRdb used MiXCR to reprocess the multiplex PCR reads, holding one entry per CDR3 protein. The sample records some 620,000 distinct CDR3 sequences, roughly 17% being singletons. Lactation, pregnancy, other autoimmune disease or uncontrolled infection excluded patients. This CDR3 is 13 amino acids long. Germline V CDR1 and CDR2: GTSNPN, SVGIG (reference sequence). V was pared by 6 bases and J by 2 bases, with 14 bases between. The receptor was derived from a woman younger than 45 with Graves' hyperthyroidism. Sequenced: blood. The rearrangement uses TRBV30 and TRBJ2-7; D possibly corresponds to TRBD1 (6 bases). CDR3: CACTKTGTYEQYF. The CDR3 coding sequence is TGTGCCTGCACTAAGACAGGAACCTACGAGCAGTACTTC.